This T cell receptor (beta chain) was captured in a study of identical twins. This clonotype was counted a few times. Its target is unknown. Each CDR3 protein gets one entry after TCRdb re-called the 5' RACE reads with MiXCR. The table records about 530,000 distinct CDR3 sequences, about 15% of them present only once. Trimming removed 3 bases from V and 8 bases from J, with 13 bases in between. Germline lookup yields CDR1 MNHNS and CDR2 SASEGT. The CDR3 covers 13 residues. Study results and limitations: The authors noted that invariant MAIT and iNKT cells could partly confound zero-insertion analyses. Within twin pairs, the out-of-frame alpha sequences they shared showed excess low generation probability. The abundant beta clonotypes from cord blood had fewer insertions, and memory repertoires had none of this.

These records were also assigned to another study, of yellow fever vaccine responses in identical twins.

The source material was CD4+ T cells sorted from blood. The clonotype originates from a woman between 18 and 29 years old in good health. This rearrangement joins TRBV6-1 to TRBJ1-2; no reliable D call. CDR3 coding DNA: TGTGCCAGCAGTGACAACCTTATGGTCGGCTACACCTTC. Translating it yields CASSDNLMVGYTF.